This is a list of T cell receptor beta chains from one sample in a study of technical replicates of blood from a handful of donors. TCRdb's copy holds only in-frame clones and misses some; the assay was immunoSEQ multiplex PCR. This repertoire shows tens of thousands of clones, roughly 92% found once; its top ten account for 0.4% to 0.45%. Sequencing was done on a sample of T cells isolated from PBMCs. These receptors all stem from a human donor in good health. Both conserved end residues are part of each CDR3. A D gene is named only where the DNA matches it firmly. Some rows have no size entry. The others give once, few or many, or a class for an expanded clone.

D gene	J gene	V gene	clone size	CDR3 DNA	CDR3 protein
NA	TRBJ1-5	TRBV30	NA	TGTGCCTGGAGAATGACAGGTCCCCAGCATTTT	CAWRMTGPQHF
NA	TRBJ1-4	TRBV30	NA	TGTGCCTGGAGTCAAAACAGGGAGTCCGAAAAACTGTTTTTT	CAWSQNRESEKLFF
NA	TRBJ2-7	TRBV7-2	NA	TGTGCCAGCAGCTTGCGGGACAGCTTCTACGAGCAGTACTTC	CASSLRDSFYEQYF
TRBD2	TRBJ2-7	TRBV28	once	TGTGCCAGCATTTTACGGGCGGGAGGGCCTGGAGAGCAGTACTTC	CASILRAGGPGEQYF
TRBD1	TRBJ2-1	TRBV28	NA	TGTGCCAGCAGGGCGTTCCCGGGACAGGGGAGTAATGAGCAGTTCTTC	CASRAFPGQGSNEQFF
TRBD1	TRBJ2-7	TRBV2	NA	TGTGCCAGCAGTAATACAGGGGGGTCGTCCGAGCAGTACTTC	CASSNTGGSSEQYF
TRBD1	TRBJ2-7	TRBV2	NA	TGTGCCAGCAGTCCGGACAGGCACTACGAGCAGTACTTC	CASSPDRHYEQYF
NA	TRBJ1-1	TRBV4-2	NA	TGTGCCAGCAGCCGTAACCCGGGAGATGGAGGTTTCTTT	CASSRNPGDGGFF
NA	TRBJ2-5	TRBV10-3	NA	TGTGCCATCAGTGATGGAGGGTCAGAGACCCAGTACTTC	CAISDGGSETQYF
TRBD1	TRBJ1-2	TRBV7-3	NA	TGTGCCAGCAGCGCACAGGGGGTTATGGATATTGGCTACACCTTC	CASSAQGVMDIGYTF
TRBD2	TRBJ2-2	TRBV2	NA	TGTGCCAGCAGGGATAGCCCTAGCGGGAGGATACCCGGGGAGCTGTTTTTT	CASRDSPSGRIPGELFF
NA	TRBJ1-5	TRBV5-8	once	TGTGCCAGCAGCTTGCGGTCCAATCAGCCCCAGCATTTT	CASSLRSNQPQHF
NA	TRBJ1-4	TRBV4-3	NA	TGCGCCAGCAGCCAAGAGTTGGGACAATCTCTCCTGTTTTTT	CASSQELGQSLLFF
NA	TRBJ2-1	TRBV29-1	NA	TGCAGCGTGGGGACCGGGACAACTAAAAATGAGCAGTTCTTC	CSVGTGTTKNEQFF
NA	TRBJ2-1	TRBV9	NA	TGTGCCAGCAGCCCAACAGTGAGCTCCTACAATGAGCAGTTCTTC	CASSPTVSSYNEQFF
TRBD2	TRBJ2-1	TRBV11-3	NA	TGTGCCAGCAGCCCACTAGCGAGCTCCTACAATGAGCAGTTCTTC	CASSPLASSYNEQFF
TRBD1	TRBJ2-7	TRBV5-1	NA	TGCGCCAGCCTCGCCGGGACAGGGGTCACCTACGAGCAGTACTTC	CASLAGTGVTYEQYF
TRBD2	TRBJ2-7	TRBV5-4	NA	TGTGCCAGCAGCCTGCTCCACCGCGGGAGGGATAACTACGAGCAGTACTTC	CASSLLHRGRDNYEQYF
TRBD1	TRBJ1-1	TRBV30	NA	TGTGCCGTAGGAGGGGGCGAAGCTTTCTTT	CAVGGGEAFF
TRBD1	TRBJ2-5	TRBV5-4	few	TGTGCCAGCAGGCAAAATCCGGGACAGGGTGGGGAAGAGACCCAGTACTTC	CASRQNPGQGGEETQYF
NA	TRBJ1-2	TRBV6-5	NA	TGTGCCAGCAGTTACCAAATTGGACAGATCCTCTATGGCTACACCTTC	CASSYQIGQILYGYTF
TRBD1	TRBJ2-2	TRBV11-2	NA	TGTGCCAGCAGCTTAGACGTCTCGGCCGGACAGGTGTACACCGGGGAGCTGTTTTTT	CASSLDVSAGQVYTGELFF
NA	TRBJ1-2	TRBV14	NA	TGTGCCAGCAGCCAAGTTCCCCTGGGGGGGGGCTATGGCTACACCTTC	CASSQVPLGGGYGYTF
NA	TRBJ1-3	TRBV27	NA	TGTGCCAGCAGTTTAGACCCCTCAGGGCCTGGAAACACCATATATTTT	CASSLDPSGPGNTIYF
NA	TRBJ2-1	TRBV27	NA	TGTGCCAGCAGTCAGCAGGACTCCTACAATGAGCAGTTCTTC	CASSQQDSYNEQFF
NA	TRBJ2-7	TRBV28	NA	TGTGCCAGCAGTTTGGTTACAGGGATATCCTACGAGCAGTACTTC	CASSLVTGISYEQYF
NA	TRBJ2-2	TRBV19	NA	TGTGCCAGTAGTCGTACACCCAACACCGGGGAGCTGTTTTTT	CASSRTPNTGELFF
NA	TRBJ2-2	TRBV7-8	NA	TGTGCCAGCAGCCCAAGCCGCTTTAGTCGCACCGGGGAGCTGTTTTTT	CASSPSRFSRTGELFF
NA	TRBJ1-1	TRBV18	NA	TGTGCCAGCTCAGAAGACCGAACAGTGAACACTGAAGCTTTCTTT	CASSEDRTVNTEAFF
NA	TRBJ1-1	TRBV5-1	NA	TGCGCCAGCAGCTTGGTACAAATGAACACTGAAGCTTTCTTT	CASSLVQMNTEAFF
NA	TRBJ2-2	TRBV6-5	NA	TGTGCCAGCTCCTTCGCGAACACCGGGGAGCTGTTTTTT	CASSFANTGELFF
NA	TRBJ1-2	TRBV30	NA	TGTGCCTGGAGTGTCTTGAGAAGCTATGGCTACACCTTC	CAWSVLRSYGYTF
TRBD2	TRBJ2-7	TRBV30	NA	TGTGCCTGGTCTAGCGGGAGGGCCCACGAGCAGTACTTC	CAWSSGRAHEQYF
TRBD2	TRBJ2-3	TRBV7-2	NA	TGTGCCAGCAGCGGAATAGCGGGAGCAGATACGCAGTATTTT	CASSGIAGADTQYF
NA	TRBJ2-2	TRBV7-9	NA	TGTGCCAGCAGCTTCTCCGGGACAGGGGAGCTGTTTTTT	CASSFSGTGELFF
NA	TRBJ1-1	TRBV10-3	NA	TGTGCCATCAGTGAGTCTGCGGGGGCAATCGTTAACACTGAAGCTTTCTTT	CAISESAGAIVNTEAFF
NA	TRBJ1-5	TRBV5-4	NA	TGTGCCAGCAGCTTGCCCTGCCCCCTATGGACAGATCAGCCCCAGCATTTT	CASSLPCPLWTDQPQHF
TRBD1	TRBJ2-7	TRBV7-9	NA	TGTGCCAGCAGCTTAGTGCAGGGGGCATCCTACGAGCAGTACTTC	CASSLVQGASYEQYF
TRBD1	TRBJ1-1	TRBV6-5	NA	TGTGCCAGCAGTTATGGCACAGGGGGCCAGCACACTGAAGCTTTCTTT	CASSYGTGGQHTEAFF
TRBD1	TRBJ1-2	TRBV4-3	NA	TGCGCCAGCAGCCCGTGGACAGGGGCCAACTATGGCTACACCTTC	CASSPWTGANYGYTF
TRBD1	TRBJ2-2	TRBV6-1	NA	TGTGCCAGCAGTGAAGGAACCGGGACAGGATTGTACACCGGGGAGCTGTTTTTT	CASSEGTGTGLYTGELFF
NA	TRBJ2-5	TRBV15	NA	TGTGCCACCAGCAGAGATTCATCTAACGAAGAGACCCAGTACTTC	CATSRDSSNEETQYF
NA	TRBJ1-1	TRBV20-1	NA	TGCAGTGCTAACCCTCGGGTAGAAGCTTTCTTT	CSANPRVEAFF
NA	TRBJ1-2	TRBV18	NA	TGTGCCAGCTCACCACAGCCGCTCAAAGACCGCCACCGGGTATATGGCTACACCTTC	CASSPQPLKDRHRVYGYTF
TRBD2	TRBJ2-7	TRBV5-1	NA	TGCGCCAGCAGCTTGGGACTAGCGGGAGGTGGCGAGCAGTACTTC	CASSLGLAGGGEQYF
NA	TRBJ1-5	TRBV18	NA	TGTGCCAGCTCACCAGGGGCAGGCAGCAATCAGCCCCAGCATTTT	CASSPGAGSNQPQHF
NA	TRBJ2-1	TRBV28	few	TGTGCCAGCAGTTTTCTGGGGGGCAATGAGCAGTTCTTC	CASSFLGGNEQFF
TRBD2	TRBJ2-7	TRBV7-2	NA	TGTGCCAGCAGCTTTAGCGGGAGTCGGTCCTACGAGCAGTACTTC	CASSFSGSRSYEQYF
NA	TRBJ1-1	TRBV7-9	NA	TGTGCCAGCAGCTCTAATCCCAACACTGAAGCTTTCTTT	CASSSNPNTEAFF
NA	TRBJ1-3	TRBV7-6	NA	TGTGCCAGCTCACTTGAGGGACTCTACTCTGGAAACACCATATATTTT	CASSLEGLYSGNTIYF
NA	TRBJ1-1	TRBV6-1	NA	TGTGCCAGCTTACCTCGGGGGATTAGGGCTGAAGCTTTCTTT	CASLPRGIRAEAFF
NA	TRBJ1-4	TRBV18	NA	TGTGCCAGCTCACCACTGTCCGGGAATGAAAAACTGTTTTTT	CASSPLSGNEKLFF
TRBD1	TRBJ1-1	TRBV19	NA	TGTGCCAGTAGTACCCGCGGGACAGTCAACACTGAAGCTTTCTTT	CASSTRGTVNTEAFF
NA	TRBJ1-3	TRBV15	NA	TGTGCCACCAGCAGCGTCCTCGGGGGACTCCGCTCTGGAAACACCATATATTTT	CATSSVLGGLRSGNTIYF